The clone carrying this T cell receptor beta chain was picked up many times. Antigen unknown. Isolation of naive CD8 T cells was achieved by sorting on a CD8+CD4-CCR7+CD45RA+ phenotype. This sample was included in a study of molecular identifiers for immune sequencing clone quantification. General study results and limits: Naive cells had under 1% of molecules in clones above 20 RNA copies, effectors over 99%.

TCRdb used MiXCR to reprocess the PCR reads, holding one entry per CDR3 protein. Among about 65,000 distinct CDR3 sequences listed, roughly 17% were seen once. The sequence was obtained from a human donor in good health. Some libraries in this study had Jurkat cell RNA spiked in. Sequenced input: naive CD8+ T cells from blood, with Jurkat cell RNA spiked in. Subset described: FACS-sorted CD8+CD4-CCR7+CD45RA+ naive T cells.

The CDR3: CASSQLGPPTDTQYF. CDR3 nucleotides: TGTGCCAGCAGCCAACTAGGTCCCCCCACAGATACGCAGTATTTT. This chain links TRBV7-9 with TRBJ2-3; D is perhaps TRBD2 (5 bases). The CDR3 runs to 15 residues. Trimming stripped 5 bases from V and 2 bases from J, with 14 bases between. Germline loops: CDR1 SEHNR, CDR2 FQNEAQ (reference sequence).